The subject of this entry is one T cell receptor (beta chain). Its target is unknown. The repertoire was sequenced with immunoSEQ multiplex PCR; TCRdb's copy has only in-frame clones and lacks some. The sample consists of around 67,000 clones, approximately 88% of them appearing once. This sample is part of a study of OX40 agonist ivuxolimab in advanced cancers. At the level of the study: Patients got intravenous ivuxolimab at 0.01 to 10 mg/kg every 2 weeks. Among those enrolled, mean age was about 63 years (range 23 to 79) and 82.7% were male.

Study-wide points: Expanded clones tended on average to be more numerous among CD8+ T cells than CD4+. Certain nonresponders additionally had low normalized T-cell clonal expansion.

Here the sequenced sample was CD4+ or CD8+ T cells sorted from blood, taken in a trial of the OX40 agonist ivuxolimab. This receptor was taken from an adult with an advanced solid tumor such as melanoma, head and neck, liver or kidney cancer.

CDR3: CASSPPSGGEGPQHF. The CDR3 DNA follows: TGTGCCAGCTCACCACCGTCAGGGGGTGAGGGGCCCCAGCATTTT. The chain recombines TRBV18 with TRBJ1-5; 7 bases match TRBD1. Germline V gives CDR1 KGHSH, CDR2 LQKENI. Losses at the gene ends were 0 bases for V and 9 bases for J; bases not matched to a gene: 8. CDR3 length equals 15 residues.